This T cell receptor beta chain was identified in a study of T cell responses to AZD1222 COVID-19 vaccine (dated by TCRdb to about 2021). The study in broad terms: AZD1222 recipients with second doses at about 4 weeks or about 12 weeks were pooled, because spike-specific TCR depth and breadth did not differ between schedules. A total of more than 230 trial participants underwent TCR sequencing, of whom approximately 200 had received two doses of AZD1222 and about 26 had received two doses of the MenACWY control vaccine. Trial participants were enrolled by age into 18-55, 56-69 and 70-plus year subgroups, with roughly 160, 29 and 62 TCR-sequenced participants respectively.

CDR1 LNHNV and CDR2 YYDKDF are derived from the germline V gene (reference sequence). The CDR3 goes from the cysteine to the phenylalanine over 16 residues. The kept DNA is CDR3 alone, 48 bases in frame from the first base. V is trimmed back by 1 base and J by 4 bases, and the junction contains 8 bases that no gene match accounts for. As to this clone: This clone's antigen is unknown. Per-base qualities were not stored, and no clone one base away is much larger.

Overall results and qualifications from the work: Epitopes outside the regions mutated in the B.1.351 and B.1.1.7 variants were reportedly recognized by nearly half of the unique spike-specific TCRs. Conclusions about previously exposed vaccinees are limited, since just six AZD1222 recipients were seropositive for SARS-CoV-2 at baseline. In the small 56-69-year group, the increase in depth fell short of significance, most likely because of low power. The vaccine-associated CD4 TCRs covered the entire spike protein, and the dominant responses fell in regions 160-218 and 743-854. After two AZD1222 doses, spike-specific TCR breadth and depth were significantly higher than at day 0 and than in MenACWY recipients. Because no day 14 peak-response samples were available, repertoires were characterized only after the peak T cell response. Participants were mostly white British and included more females than males, and it was suggested by the authors that clonal diversity may have been underestimated.

The CDR3 regions of human TCRbeta chains were analyzed by immunosequencing. As for the original processing: TCRs in the repertoires were matched against a reference library of SARS-CoV-2-specific TCRs that had been generated with the MIRA antigen-specificity platform. Breadth was defined as the fraction of unique TCRs that were SARS-CoV-2-associated, and depth was defined as the fraction of total T cells that were SARS-CoV-2-associated. Using the MIRA data, each spike-specific TCR was mapped to the spike region that the TCR reacts to and placed in a CD4 or CD8 class. Log10-transformed breadth and depth values were compared by one-way ANOVA with Sidak's multiple comparisons tests. TCRdb's version of the immuneACCESS table is confined to in-frame rearrangements and falls short of the full clone set. An unresolved V gene accounts for under half of the shortfall where checked; the remainder is of unknown origin. That table furnishes V, J and clone size, whereas the DNA furnished D and trimming. This sample is represented by approximately 190,000 clones; around 90% of them were singletons. Of the sample, 0.99% falls within the top ten clones.

The time point label, as the study defines it: baseline before first vaccination. Vaccinee samples were obtained from the UK trials COV001 and COV002, which included a single-blind randomized controlled phase 2/3 trial of AZD1222 (ChAdOx1 nCoV-19) in healthy adults. For TCRbeta chain sequencing, PBMC samples were collected from trial participants at day 0 and at day 28 after the second dose. This receptor was identified in an adult in good health. The chain couples TRBV15 to TRBJ2-7; 9 middle bases align to TRBD2. Sequenced material: peripheral blood, taken on day 0 of AZD1222 vaccination. CDR3 protein: CATSRGLTSGSYEQYF. The DNA sequence follows: TGTGCCACCAGCAGAGGTTTGACTAGCGGATCATACGAGCAGTACTTC.